This T cell receptor beta chain was identified during a study of T cells in Graves' hyperthyroidism and ophthalmopathy. Researchers amplified the TCR beta CDR3 regions from RNA transcripts. A set of HTBI primers served as the primers for a first-round RT-PCR of the TCR CDR3. TCRdb fed the multiplex PCR reads into MiXCR, producing one record per CDR3 protein. The sample lists 300,000 to 450,000 distinct CDR3 sequences, less than 15% occurring once. The receptor was derived from a woman under 30 with Graves' hyperthyroidism. Sequences were obtained from blood.

The CDR3 nucleotides are TGTGCCAGCGGTCGGAGGGACAGTAATGAAAAACTGTTTTTT. Protein sequence: CASGRRDSNEKLFF. The rearrangement uses TRBV12-3 or TRBV12-4 and TRBJ1-4, with 7 bases identical to TRBD1. The CDR3 is made up of 14 amino acids. The V and J ends lost 8 bases and 4 bases, in that order; junction bases with no gene match: 7.